The clone carrying this T cell receptor (beta chain) has a count of ten or more. The data were obtained in a study of T cells in Graves' hyperthyroidism and ophthalmopathy. Researchers amplified the TCR beta CDR3 regions from RNA transcripts. During a first-round RT-PCR of the TCR CDR3, the HTBI primer set was used. Using its own MiXCR run on the multiplex PCR reads, TCRdb lists one record per CDR3 protein. Seen here are around 290,000 distinct CDR3 sequences, 12% to 15% observed once, and the top ten hold less than 8%. CDR1 is SGHAT and CDR2 is FQNNGV in the germline V gene. The CDR3 totals 12 residues. V lost 5 bases and J lost 10, with 14 bases in between.

This clonotype was sampled from a woman in her thirties or forties with Graves' hyperthyroidism. The chain combines TRBV11-2 with TRBJ1-1; a weak D match, TRBD1 (6 bases). Input material: blood. DNA for the CDR3: TGTGCCAGCAGCAATGGGGGGCACGGAGCTTTCTTT. Translating it yields CASSNGGHGAFF.